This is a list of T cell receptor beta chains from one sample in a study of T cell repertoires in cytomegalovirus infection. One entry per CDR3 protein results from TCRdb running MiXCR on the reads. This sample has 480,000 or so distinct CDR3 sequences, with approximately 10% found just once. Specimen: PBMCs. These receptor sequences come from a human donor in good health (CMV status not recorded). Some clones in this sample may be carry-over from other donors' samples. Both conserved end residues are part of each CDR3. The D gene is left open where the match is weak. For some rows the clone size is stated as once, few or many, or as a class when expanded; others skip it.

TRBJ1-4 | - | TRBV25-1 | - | CASSAPGPNENLFF | TGTGCCAGCAGTGCCCCAGGGCCTAATGAAAACCTGTTTTTT
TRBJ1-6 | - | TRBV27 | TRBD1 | CASSFTGGSSPLHF | TGTGCCAGCAGTTTCACAGGGGGCTCTTCACCCCTCCACTTT
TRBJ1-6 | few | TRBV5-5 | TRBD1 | CASSSSTTGGSYNSPLHF | TGTGCCAGCAGCTCCTCTACGACAGGGGGATCCTATAATTCACCCCTCCACTTT
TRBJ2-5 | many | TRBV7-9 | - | CASSSALTQYF | TGTGCCAGCAGCTCCGCCCTAACCCAGTACTTC
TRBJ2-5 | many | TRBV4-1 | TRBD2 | CASSLSTSGGQETQYF | TGCGCCAGCAGCCTTTCGACTAGCGGGGGACAAGAGACCCAGTACTTC
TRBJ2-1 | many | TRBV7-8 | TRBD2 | CASSSGLAGSSSYNEQFF | TGTGCCAGCAGCTCGGGACTAGCGGGCTCGAGCTCCTACAATGAGCAGTTCTTC
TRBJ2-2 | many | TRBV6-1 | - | CASYRDGELFF | TGTGCCAGCTATAGGGACGGGGAGCTGTTTTTT
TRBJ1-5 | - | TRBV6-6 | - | CASSYGSGQPQHF | TGTGCCAGCAGTTACGGGAGTGGTCAGCCCCAGCATTTT
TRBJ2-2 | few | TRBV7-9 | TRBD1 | CASSPPGTGSVGELFF | TGTGCCAGCAGCCCGCCCGGGACAGGTTCTGTCGGGGAGCTGTTTTTT
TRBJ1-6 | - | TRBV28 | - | CASSSTGYSPLHF | TGTGCCAGCAGTTCTACAGGGTATTCACCCCTCCACTTT
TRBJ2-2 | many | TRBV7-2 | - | CASSLDGHAEDWTGELFF | TGTGCCAGCAGCCTAGACGGACACGCCGAAGATTGGACCGGGGAGCTGTTTTTT
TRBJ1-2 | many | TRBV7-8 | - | CASEKASYGYTF | TGTGCCAGCGAGAAGGCCTCCTATGGCTACACCTTC
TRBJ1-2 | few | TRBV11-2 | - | CASRSTRVASLYGYTF | TGTGCCAGCCGCTCGACGAGGGTAGCCTCCCTCTATGGCTACACCTTC
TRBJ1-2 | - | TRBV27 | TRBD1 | CASSSIQGAGNYGYTF | TGTGCCAGCAGTTCGATACAGGGGGCAGGGAACTATGGCTACACCTTC
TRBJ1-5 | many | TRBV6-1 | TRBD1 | CATGGYQPQHF | TGTGCCACAGGGGGTTATCAGCCCCAGCATTTT
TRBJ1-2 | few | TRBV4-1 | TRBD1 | CASSQDYRGGYTF | TGCGCCAGCAGCCAAGACTACAGGGGTGGCTACACCTTC
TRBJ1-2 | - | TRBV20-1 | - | CSARGGGLDYGYTF | TGCAGTGCTAGAGGGGGGGGTTTAGACTATGGCTACACCTTC
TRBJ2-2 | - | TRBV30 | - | CAWSVRPGHGELFF | TGTGCCTGGAGTGTTAGGCCAGGGCACGGGGAGCTGTTTTTT
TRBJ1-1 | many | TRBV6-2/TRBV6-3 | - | CASSATMGVTEAFF | TGTGCCAGCAGTGCCACAATGGGGGTGACTGAAGCTTTCTTT
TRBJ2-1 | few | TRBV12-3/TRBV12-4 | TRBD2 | CASSRNSGAEQFF | TGTGCCAGCAGTAGAAATAGCGGGGCTGAGCAGTTCTTC
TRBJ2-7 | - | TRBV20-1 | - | CSAEGGGSYEQYF | TGCAGTGCCGAGGGGGGCGGCTCCTACGAGCAGTACTTC
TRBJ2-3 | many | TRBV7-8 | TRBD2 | CASSSRALAGVTDTQYF | TGTGCCAGCAGCTCCCGGGCCCTAGCGGGAGTAACAGATACGCAGTATTTT
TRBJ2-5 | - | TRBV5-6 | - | CASSLGQGWQETQYF | TGTGCCAGCAGCTTGGGGCAGGGTTGGCAAGAGACCCAGTACTTC
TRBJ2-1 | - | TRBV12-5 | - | CASGLGGNNEQFF | TGTGCTAGTGGTTTGGGCGGTAACAATGAGCAGTTCTTC
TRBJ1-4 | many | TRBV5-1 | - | CASSLPTATNEKLFF | TGCGCCAGCAGCCTGCCGACAGCAACTAATGAAAAACTGTTTTTT
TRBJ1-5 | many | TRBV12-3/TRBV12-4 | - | CASSRGSQPQHF | TGTGCCAGCAGCAGGGGATCCCAGCCCCAGCATTTT
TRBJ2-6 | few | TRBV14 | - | CASSQGGHPTGAGANVLTF | TGTGCCAGCAGCCAAGGAGGGCATCCCACGGGGGCTGGGGCCAACGTCCTGACTTTC
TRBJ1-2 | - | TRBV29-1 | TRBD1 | CSAVTGGPRYGYTF | TGCAGCGCCGTTACAGGGGGCCCGAGGTATGGCTACACCTTC
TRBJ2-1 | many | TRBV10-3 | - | CAISDIGGPGNEQFF | TGTGCCATCAGTGATATAGGGGGGCCGGGCAATGAGCAGTTCTTC
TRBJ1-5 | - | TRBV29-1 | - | CSVKGDSNQPQHF | TGCAGCGTCAAAGGTGATAGCAATCAGCCCCAGCATTTT
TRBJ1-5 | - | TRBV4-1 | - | CASSHPAPNQPQHF | TGCGCCAGCAGTCACCCGGCCCCAAATCAGCCCCAGCATTTT
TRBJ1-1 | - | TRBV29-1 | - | CSVEDQTVVEAFF | TGCAGCGTTGAAGATCAAACAGTTGTCGAAGCTTTCTTT
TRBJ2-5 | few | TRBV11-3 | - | CASSPGRRDIQETQYF | TGTGCCAGCAGCCCCGGACGGAGGGATATCCAAGAGACCCAGTACTTC
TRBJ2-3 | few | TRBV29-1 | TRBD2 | CSVEGGRTDTQYF | TGCAGCGTTGAAGGCGGGAGGACAGATACGCAGTATTTT
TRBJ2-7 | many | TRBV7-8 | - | CASSLGTRGASYEQYF | TGTGCCAGCAGCTTAGGAACGAGAGGGGCTTCCTACGAGCAGTACTTC
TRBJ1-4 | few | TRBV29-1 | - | CSVYLADRGEKLFF | TGCAGCGTATACCTGGCCGACCGGGGGGAAAAACTGTTTTTT
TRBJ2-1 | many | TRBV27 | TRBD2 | CASRLSGKRDEFF | TGTGCCAGCAGACTTAGCGGGAAAAGGGATGAGTTCTTC
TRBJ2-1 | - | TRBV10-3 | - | CAIQVGLFSDEQFF | TGTGCCATCCAGGTGGGCCTTTTTTCCGATGAGCAGTTCTTC
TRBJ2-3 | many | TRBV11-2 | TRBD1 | CASSLVTGSDTQYF | TGTGCCAGCAGCTTAGTGACAGGGTCGGATACGCAGTATTTT
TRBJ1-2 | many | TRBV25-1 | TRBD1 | CASSDPSGQGYGYTF | TGTGCCAGCAGTGACCCCTCGGGACAGGGGTATGGCTACACCTTC
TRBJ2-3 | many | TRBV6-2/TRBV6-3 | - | CASSYLSGDTSVADTQYF | TGTGCCAGCAGTTACTTATCGGGGGATACAAGTGTGGCAGATACGCAGTATTTT
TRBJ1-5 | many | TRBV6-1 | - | CASSELDSNQPQHF | TGTGCCAGCAGTGAATTGGATAGCAATCAGCCCCAGCATTTT
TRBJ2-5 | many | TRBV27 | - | CASSLWGQETQYF | TGTGCCAGCAGTTTATGGGGGCAAGAGACCCAGTACTTC
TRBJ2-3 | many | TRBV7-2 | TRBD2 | CASSLAGGGAEDTQYF | TGTGCCAGCAGCTTAGCGGGCGGGGGGGCTGAAGATACGCAGTATTTT
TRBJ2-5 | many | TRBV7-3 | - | CASSFPGETQYF | TGTGCCAGCAGCTTTCCCGGAGAGACCCAGTACTTC
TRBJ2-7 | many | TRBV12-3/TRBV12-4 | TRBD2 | CASSVTSPYEQYF | TGTGCCAGCAGTGTGACTAGCCCCTACGAGCAGTACTTC
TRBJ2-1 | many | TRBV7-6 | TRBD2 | CASSLARASGGISSYNEQFF | TGTGCCAGCAGCTTAGCGAGGGCTAGCGGGGGGATTAGCTCCTACAATGAGCAGTTCTTC
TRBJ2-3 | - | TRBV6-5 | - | CASSYQQGSTDTQYF | TGTGCCAGCAGTTATCAACAGGGAAGCACAGATACGCAGTATTTT
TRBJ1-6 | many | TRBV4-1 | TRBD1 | CASSPPRTGGANSPLHF | TGCGCCAGCAGCCCCCCAAGGACAGGGGGCGCGAATTCACCCCTCCACTTT
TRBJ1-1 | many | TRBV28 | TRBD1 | CATFPVGQLSEAFF | TGTGCCACCTTCCCGGTGGGACAGTTGAGTGAAGCTTTCTTT
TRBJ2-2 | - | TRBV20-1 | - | CSASITGLGRATGELFF | TGCAGTGCCAGTATCACAGGGTTAGGGAGGGCCACCGGGGAGCTGTTTTTT
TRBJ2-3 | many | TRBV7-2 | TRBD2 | CASSTLAGGDTQYF | TGTGCCAGCAGCACCCTAGCGGGGGGAGATACGCAGTATTTT
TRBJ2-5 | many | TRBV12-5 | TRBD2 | CASGRGGGGLTIQETQYF | TGTGCTAGTGGACGTGGCGGCGGGGGGCTTACCATCCAAGAGACCCAGTACTTC
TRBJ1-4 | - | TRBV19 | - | CASSGQTRNEKLFF | TGTGCCAGTAGCGGACAGACAAGAAATGAAAAACTGTTTTTT
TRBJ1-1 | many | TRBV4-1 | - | CASSQGGRGGTEAFF | TGCGCCAGCAGCCAAGGTGGCAGGGGCGGCACTGAAGCTTTCTTT
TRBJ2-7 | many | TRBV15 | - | CATSRDRVSNYEQYF | TGTGCCACCAGCAGAGACAGGGTATCAAACTACGAGCAGTACTTC
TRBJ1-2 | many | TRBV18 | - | CASSREGELYGYTF | TGTGCCAGCTCCAGGGAGGGAGAACTCTATGGCTACACCTTC
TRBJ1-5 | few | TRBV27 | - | CASSLLARASNQPQHF | TGTGCCAGCAGTTTATTAGCCAGGGCGAGCAATCAGCCCCAGCATTTT
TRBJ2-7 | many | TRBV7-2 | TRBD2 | CASSFSSGNPYEQYF | TGTGCCAGCAGTTTCTCTAGCGGCAACCCCTACGAGCAGTACTTC